Listed here are 25 T cell receptor beta chains from one sample, sequenced in a study of cytomegalovirus exposure and HLA in healthy donors. Clones were sequenced by immunoSEQ multiplex PCR, and TCRdb holds only the in-frame ones, with some missing. The sample holds 150,000 to 200,000 clones; approximately 85% are singletons and the top ten take about 1.5%. Sequenced sample: PBMCs. The receptors originated from a young woman in good health and CMV-seronegative.

The chain has TRBV6-4 and TRBJ2-7; TRBD1 matches 10 bases. The ends lost 8 bases at V and 4 bases at J; junction bases unmatched: 8. This CDR3 has 14 amino acids. Germline CDR1 and CDR2: MRHNA and SNTAGT. Written as DNA, the CDR3 is TGTGCCAGCGAATATGGACAGGGGGGATACGAGCAGTACTTC. Its translation is CASEYGQGGYEQYF.

The chain joins TRBV30 to TRBJ1-6; TRBD1 matches at 8 bases. The junction had 5 bases not matched to a gene; V was cut back by 3 bases and J by 7 bases. The CDR3 has 14 amino acids. Germline values: CDR1 GTSNPN, CDR2 SVGIG (reference sequence). CDR3 nucleotide sequence: TGTGCCTGGAGAAAGGGACAGGCAAATTCACCCCTCCACTTT. Protein product: CAWRKGQANSPLHF.

This clone occurred once. The genes are TRBV5-6 and TRBJ2-5, with D possibly matching TRBD1 (5 bases). The CDR3 totals 15 residues. V was pared by 1 base and J by 2 bases, with 12 bases between. Germline assignment: CDR1 SGHDT and CDR2 YYEEEE. The CDR3 DNA follows: TGTGCCAGCAGCTTGCGCAGGGTTATACAAGAGACCCAGTACTTC. This gives the protein CASSLRRVIQETQYF.

The chain is built from TRBV18 and TRBJ2-1; 7 bases map to TRBD1. V shed 6 bases and J 14 bases; nucleotides not matched to a gene: 10. Germline-derived CDR1 and CDR2 are KGHSH and LQKENI. The CDR3 totals 12 residues. This CDR3 reads CASSHDREDEFF. The CDR3 DNA is TGTGCCAGCTCTCACGACAGGGAAGATGAGTTCTTC.

The gene calls are TRBV7-8 and TRBJ2-1, with a weak D call TRBD1 (6 bases). CDR3 length: 14 residues. V was pared by 5 bases and J by 4 bases, with 12 bases between. Per the germline V gene, CDR1 is SGHVS and CDR2 is FQNEAQ. This chain's CDR3 is CASSVQGPYNEQFF. The CDR3 nucleotides are TGTGCCAGCAGCGTACAGGGCCCTTACAATGAGCAGTTCTTC.

The chain is built from TRBV29-1 and TRBJ2-7; D is unresolved. The ends were cut back, 4 bases at V and 3 bases at J, with 13 bases in the middle. This CDR3 is built from 13 residues. CDR1 SQVTM and CDR2 ANQGSEA come from the germline V gene. The CDR3 region is CSVVSRRNYEQYF. The CDR3 region has the DNA TGCAGCGTTGTTTCTCGCAGGAACTACGAGCAGTACTTC.

On this clone: The junction and the germline gene differ at one end; a read error may be behind it. The chain uses TRBV2 and TRBJ1-2, with TRBD1 matching over 7 bases. The germline gives CDR1 SNHLY, CDR2 FYNNEI. This CDR3 contains 13 residues. The CDR3 nucleotides are TGTGCCAGCAGGGAAGACAGGGATAATGGCTACACCTTC. This translates into CASREDRDNGYTF.

V gene TRBV5-1 combines with J gene TRBJ2-1, with 16 bases matching TRBD2. V lost 4 bases and J lost 7; bases outside the gene matches: 5. The CDR3 contains 16 residues. The germline CDR1 and CDR2 sequences are SGHRS and YFSETQ. The CDR3 nucleotides read TGCGCCAGCAGCCGCGGGACTAGCGGGGGGGTGAATGAGCAGTTCTTC. The encoded protein is CASSRGTSGGVNEQFF.

The V and J genes are TRBV15 and TRBJ2-7; no firm D call. The ends were cut back, 2 bases at V and 2 bases at J, with 4 bases in the middle. The CDR3 extends over 12 amino acids. From germline, CDR1 is LNHNV and CDR2 YYDKDF (reference sequence). Here the CDR3 reads CATSRSPYEQYF. The CDR3 bases are TGTGCCACCAGCAGAAGCCCCTACGAGCAGTACTTC.

This chain links TRBV18 with TRBJ2-7; D possibly corresponds to TRBD2 (6 bases). Trimming cost V 0 bases and J 0 bases, with 12 bases left between them. The germline V gene encodes CDR1 KGHSH and CDR2 LQKENI. This CDR3 is built from 16 residues. CDR3 residues: CASSPPRAGLSYEQYF. Written as DNA, the CDR3 is TGTGCCAGCTCACCACCGAGGGCGGGACTCTCCTACGAGCAGTACTTC.

The chain has TRBV19 and TRBJ2-7; tentatively, D is TRBD1 (6 bases). The CDR3 totals 12 residues. The V end was cut by 2 bases, the J end by 4 bases, with 6 bases between. The germline V gene encodes CDR1 LNHDA and CDR2 SQIVND (reference sequence). In nucleotides, the CDR3 is TGTGCCAGTAGTATAAGGGGGTACGAGCAGTACTTC. Protein sequence: CASSIRGYEQYF.

CDR3 nucleotide sequence: TGCGCCAGCAGCTTGGTCCTACTGGTAGATACGCAGTATTTT. Encoded protein: CASSLVLLVDTQYF. The chain uses TRBV5-1 and TRBJ2-3; D ambiguous. Germline V CDR1 and CDR2: SGHRS, YFSETQ. V was shortened by 0 bases and J by 5 bases, with 10 bases between the two germline ends. This CDR3 region has 14 residues. The variable domain in full, completed from reference TRBV5-1 and TRBJ2-3, reads KAGVTQTPRYLIKTRGQQVTLSCSPISGHRSVSWYQQTPGQGLQFLFEYFSETQRNKGNFPGRFSGRQFSNSRSEMNVSTLELGDSALYLCASSLVLLVDTQYFGPGTRLTVL.

The chain links TRBV25-1 to TRBJ1-1; D is possibly TRBD1 (5 bases). The germline V gene encodes CDR1 MGHDK and CDR2 SYGVNS. The CDR3 has 14 amino acids. V shed 6 bases and J shed 4 bases, with 15 bases lying between them. The CDR3 region is CASSPGGEGTEAFF. The CDR3 nucleotides are TGTGCCAGCAGCCCGGGGGGGGAAGGCACTGAAGCTTTCTTT.

The chain links TRBV5-1 to TRBJ2-1, with 16 bases identical to TRBD2. The CDR3 has 20 residues. Germline-derived CDR1 and CDR2 are SGHRS and YFSETQ. The V and J ends lost 0 bases and 4 bases, in that order; junction bases with no gene match: 10. The CDR3, as DNA: TGCGCCAGCAGCTTGGACTGGCCGGTGGGACTAGCGGGGGGGTACAATGAGCAGTTCTTC. Amino acid sequence: CASSLDWPVGLAGGYNEQFF.

Here the CDR3 reads CASSPRSGNSYNEQFF. The CDR3 DNA reads as TGTGCCAGCAGCCCCCGGTCGGGAAACTCCTACAATGAGCAGTTCTTC. The chain is built from TRBV9 and TRBJ2-1; a possible D gene is TRBD2 (5 bases). Trimming took off 4 bases at V and 0 bases at J, with 14 bases between the two ends. There are 16 residues in the CDR3. Germline-derived CDR1 and CDR2 are SGDLS and YYNGEE.

The rearrangement links TRBV5-1 to TRBJ1-5, with 8 bases identical to TRBD1. This CDR3 contains 14 residues. Germline CDR1 reads SGHRS; CDR2 reads YFSETQ. V was clipped by 4 bases and J by 7 bases; unmatched bases: 7. CDR3 residues: CASSVRTGQQPQHF. CDR3 nucleotide sequence: TGCGCCAGCAGCGTAAGGACAGGGCAGCAGCCCCAGCATTTT.

The chain uses TRBV2 and TRBJ1-1; a weak D match, TRBD1 (6 bases). The CDR3 has 11 amino acids. Trimming removed 10 bases from V and 7 bases from J, with 13 bases in between. Germline V lookup: CDR1 SNHLY, CDR2 FYNNEI. The DNA of the CDR3 is TGTGCCACCAAGGGGGAGAGTGAAGCTTTCTTT. Protein sequence: CATKGESEAFF.

J is TRBJ2-1 and V is TRBV2; the match to TRBD2 covers 11 bases. CDR3 length equals 16 residues. V was pared by 6 bases and J by 5 bases, with 9 bases of the junction left unmatched. Germline loops: CDR1 SNHLY, CDR2 FYNNEI. The CDR3 region has the DNA TGTGCCAGCAGCGGAAATATGGGACTAGCGGACAATGAGCAGTTCTTC. This sequence encodes CASSGNMGLADNEQFF. Using reference TRBV2 and TRBJ2-1 for the parts outside the CDR3, the full variable domain is EPEVTQTPSHQVTQMGQEVILRCVPISNHLYFYWYRQILGQKVEFLVSFYNNEISEKSEIFDDQFSVERPDGSNFTLKIRSTKLEDSAMYFCASSGNMGLADNEQFFGPGTRLTVL.

The V gene is TRBV6-4, the J gene TRBJ2-3; D is undetermined. Germline CDR1 MRHNA, CDR2 SNTAGT. The V end was cut by 4 bases, the J end by 7 bases, with 9 bases between. This CDR3 has 12 amino acids. CDR3: CASSGAQNTQYF. CDR3 coding DNA: TGTGCCAGCAGTGGGGCTCAGAATACGCAGTATTTT.

The J gene is TRBJ1-1, the V gene TRBV5-8; D unclear. CDR3 length equals 12 residues. CDR1 is SGHTS and CDR2 is YDEGEE in the germline V gene. The V end was cut by 1 base, the J end by 6 bases, with 7 bases between. Here the CDR3 DNA reads TGTGCCAGCAGCTTGAATATCGCTGAAGCTTTCTTT. This sequence encodes CASSLNIAEAFF.

This clone is a singleton in its sample. The rearrangement uses TRBV2 and TRBJ1-6, with D perhaps TRBD1 (6 bases). V lost 8 bases, J lost 0 bases, and 11 bases lay in between. This CDR3 is built from 15 residues. Germline V CDR1 and CDR2: SNHLY, FYNNEI. The CDR3 sequence is CASFVDSSYNSPLHF. CDR3 in DNA: TGTGCCAGCTTTGTGGACAGCTCCTATAATTCACCCCTCCACTTT.

The chain employs TRBV7-9 and TRBJ1-2; 7 nucleotides line up with TRBD1. After removal of 5 bases from V and 4 bases from J, the junction contained 4 bases not matched to a gene. CDR1 SEHNR and CDR2 FQNEAQ come from the germline V gene (reference sequence). CDR3 length: 13 amino acids. The CDR3 loop is CASSPWDSYGYTF. CDR3 coding DNA: TGTGCCAGCAGCCCTTGGGACAGCTATGGCTACACCTTC.

The chain joins TRBV11-2 to TRBJ2-3; TRBD2 aligns across 8 bases. The trim removed 2 bases at V and 6 bases at J, leaving 7 bases unmatched. The CDR3 is 15 amino acids. CDR1 is SGHAT and CDR2 is FQNNGV in the germline V gene. The CDR3 region is CASSLYGGAMDTQYF. The CDR3 nucleotides are TGTGCCAGCAGCTTATACGGGGGGGCAATGGATACGCAGTATTTT. Variable domain in full (rest from reference TRBV11-2 and TRBJ2-3): EAGVAQSPRYKIIEKRQSVAFWCNPISGHATLYWYQQILGQGPKLLIQFQNNGVVDDSQLPKDRFSAERLKGVDSTLKIQPAKLEDSAVYLCASSLYGGAMDTQYFGPGTRLTVL.

The CDR3 sequence is CASSPRDWDYEQYF. In DNA form, the CDR3 reads TGTGCCAGCAGTCCCCGGGACTGGGACTACGAGCAGTACTTC. The rearrangement links TRBV28 to TRBJ2-7; a weak D match, TRBD2 (6 bases). V was clipped by 5 bases and J by 3 bases, with 14 bases between them. The V gene's germline CDR1 is MDHEN and CDR2 SYDVKM. There are 14 residues in the CDR3.

The chain employs TRBV5-1 and TRBJ1-6, with 7 bases fitting TRBD1. CDR1 is SGHRS and CDR2 is YFSETQ in the germline V gene. The ends lost 4 bases at V and 6 bases at J; junction bases unmatched: 7. CDR3 size: 15 residues. For the CDR3, the DNA is TGCGCCAGCAGCCATAGACAGGGCGGTAATTCACCCCTCCACTTT. Residues: CASSHRQGGNSPLHF.